The 27 T cell receptor beta chains below come from one sample, sequenced in a study of spatial heterogeneity in lung cancer. MiXCR, applied by TCRdb to the 5' RACE reads, yields one record per CDR3 protein. Of about 120,000 distinct CDR3 sequences listed, less than 14% were seen once; the top ten hold roughly 26%. Time point described: blood at routine non-recurrence follow-up after resection. Sequenced material: PBMCs, taken at follow-up. These receptors all come from a female donor with early-stage non-small cell lung cancer.

The V call is TRBV29-1, the J call TRBJ2-3; 15 bases line up with TRBD2. V was clipped by 8 bases and J by 4 bases; unmatched bases: 4. Per germline, CDR1 SQVTM and CDR2 ANQGSEA. This CDR3 region has 14 residues. The CDR3 region has the DNA TGCAGCACATGGACTAGCGGGAGGGCAGATACGCAGTATTTT. Protein sequence: CSTWTSGRADTQYF.

This clonotype has only a few counts. In DNA, the CDR3 is TGCGCCAGCAGCCAGGGACAGGGGGCCAGAGAGACCCAGTACTTC. It encodes CASSQGQGARETQYF. The chain employs TRBV5-1 and TRBJ2-5; 12 positions agree with TRBD1. The CDR3 sequence is 15 residues long. V lost 4 bases to trimming and J lost 4 bases; unmatched junction nucleotides: 5. The germline CDR1 and CDR2 sequences are SGHRS and YFSETQ.

This clonotype was counted at least ten times. The rearrangement links TRBV29-1 to TRBJ2-3, with a tentative D call TRBD2 (5 bases). Germline-derived CDR1 and CDR2 are SQVTM and ANQGSEA. CDR3 length: 14 amino acids. Trimming took off 8 bases at V and 0 bases at J, with 15 bases between the two ends. The DNA of the CDR3 is TGCAGCACTGACCAGCGGCGGAGCACAGATACGCAGTATTTT. The encoded protein is CSTDQRRSTDTQYF.

This clonotype was counted a few times. This rearrangement joins TRBV15 to TRBJ2-1; D is uncertain. Germline V gives CDR1 LNHNV, CDR2 YYDKDF (reference sequence). Trimming removed 3 bases from V and 2 bases from J, with 11 bases in between. The length of the CDR3 is 15 residues. The CDR3 nucleotides are TGTGCCACCAGCAGGGTGCGGTTGGCCTACAATGAGCAGTTCTTC. It specifies CATSRVRLAYNEQFF.

This clonotype has a count of ten or more. J is TRBJ2-1 and V is TRBV7-8; D is unclear. V was trimmed by 5 bases and J by 6 bases, leaving 14 bases between them. This CDR3 comprises 14 residues. The germline gives CDR1 SGHVS, CDR2 FQNEAQ. CDR3 in amino acids: CASSITGSPNEQFF. CDR3 in DNA: TGTGCCAGCAGCATTACCGGGTCCCCCAATGAGCAGTTCTTC.

This clonotype was found many times. The V call is TRBV2, the J call TRBJ2-7; D is unclear. Trimming pared 4 bases from V and 3 bases from J, leaving 10 bases between. This CDR3 comprises 13 residues. Germline V gives CDR1 SNHLY, CDR2 FYNNEI. The CDR3, as DNA: TGTGCCAGCAGTGTTGACGGAAACTACGAGCAGTACTTC. This encodes CASSVDGNYEQYF.

This clonotype was seen only a few times. The rearrangement joins TRBV14 to TRBJ1-1; D is uncertain. Trimming left V 1 base short and J 11 bases short, with 14 bases between. The CDR3 has 13 residues. Per the germline V gene, CDR1 is SGHDN and CDR2 is FVKESK. The CDR3 protein is CASSQVQDGGAFF. The CDR3 bases are TGTGCCAGCAGCCAAGTTCAGGACGGAGGGGCTTTCTTT.

This chain links TRBV18 with TRBJ1-1; TRBD1 aligns across 7 bases. Germline CDR1 is KGHSH and CDR2 is LQKENI. Trimming at V came to 6 bases and at J to 5 bases, leaving 9 bases not matched to a gene. The CDR3 is 14 residues long. The CDR3 reads CASSERTGVTEAFF. In nucleotides, the CDR3 is TGTGCCAGCTCCGAAAGAACAGGGGTAACTGAAGCTTTCTTT.

This clonotype has at least ten counts. This chain uses TRBV4-2 with TRBJ2-3, with TRBD2 matching over 13 bases. Germline CDR1 LGHNA, CDR2 YNFKEQ. V shed 1 base and J 1 base; nucleotides not matched to a gene: 11. The length of the CDR3 is 20 residues. The CDR3 DNA reads as TGTGCCAGCAGCCAAGGCAACGGTGGACTAGCGGGAGTGGGCACAGATACGCAGTATTTT. Translated: CASSQGNGGLAGVGTDTQYF.

This clonotype was counted between two and nine times. The chain combines TRBV29-1 with TRBJ2-3, with D hard to call. CDR3 length: 14 amino acids. V was cut by 1 base and J by 0 bases, with 8 bases left in between. Germline CDR1 SQVTM, CDR2 ANQGSEA. The CDR3 bases are TGCAGCGTTGAAGGGCGGTTTAGCACAGATACGCAGTATTTT. It yields the protein CSVEGRFSTDTQYF.

This clonotype occurred many times. The chain has TRBV7-2 and TRBJ1-1; D may be TRBD1 (5 bases). The V gene's germline CDR1 is SGHTA and CDR2 FQGNSA. The CDR3 runs to 12 residues. V was cut by 5 bases and J by 9 bases, with 13 bases left in between. The CDR3 DNA sequence: TGTGCCAGCAGCCATCCGGGGCGGAAAGCTTTCTTT. It yields the protein CASSHPGRKAFF.

The chain links TRBV6-2 or TRBV6-3 to TRBJ1-5, with D uncertain. Looked up from germline, CDR1 is MNHEY and CDR2 is SVGEGT. Trimming removed 4 bases from V and 4 bases from J, with 8 bases in between. The CDR3 length is 13 residues. The CDR3 coding sequence is TGTGCCAGCAGTTGGACGGGAAATCAGCCCCAGCATTTT. This codes for CASSWTGNQPQHF.

V usage is TRBV7-8 and J usage is TRBJ2-4; D is ambiguous. The CDR3 covers 16 residues. V dropped 2 bases and J dropped 0 bases, with 11 bases sitting between them. Looked up from germline, CDR1 is SGHVS and CDR2 is FQNEAQ. CDR3 region: CASSLRVGLAKNIQYF. The CDR3 DNA is TGTGCCAGCAGCTTAAGGGTCGGGCTAGCCAAAAACATTCAGTACTTC.

The chain has TRBV28 and TRBJ1-5, with 8 nucleotides matching TRBD1. CDR3 length: 16 residues. V lost 7 bases, J lost 1 base, and 9 bases stayed unmatched. Germline lookup yields CDR1 MDHEN and CDR2 SYDVKM. The CDR3 DNA follows: TGTGCCAGCACCCAGACAGGGGCGTGGAGCAATCAGCCCCAGCATTTT. Protein sequence: CASTQTGAWSNQPQHF.

The chain is built from TRBV20-1 and TRBJ1-5; weak D call: TRBD1 (6 bases). This CDR3 is 14 amino acids long. V lost 6 bases and J 1 base, leaving 13 bases between the germline ends. Germline CDR1 and CDR2: DFQATT and SNEGSKA (reference sequence). The CDR3 protein is CSASTGISNQPQHF. The CDR3 region has the DNA TGCAGTGCCTCCACAGGGATAAGCAATCAGCCCCAGCATTTT.

This clonotype has ten or more counts. The J gene is TRBJ1-1, the V gene TRBV7-3; no clear D. Germline CDR1 and CDR2: SGHTA and FQGTGA. Between the trimmed V and J ends, which lost 0 bases and 4 bases, there was a span of 6 bases. This CDR3 is 13 amino acids long. CDR3 region: CASSLTHGTEAFF. CDR3 DNA sequence: TGTGCCAGCAGCTTAACGCATGGCACTGAAGCTTTCTTT.

The V gene is TRBV3-1, the J gene TRBJ2-3; 11 bases are a match to TRBD2. This CDR3 is 16 amino acids long. Germline V CDR1 and CDR2: LGHDT, YNNKEL (reference sequence). V dropped 4 bases and J dropped 0; count of bases not matched to a gene: 3. The CDR3 nucleotides read TGTGCCAGCAGCCTTCGGACTAGCGGGAGCACAGATACGCAGTATTTT. Encoded protein: CASSLRTSGSTDTQYF.

This clonotype was picked up many times. The chain combines TRBV19 with TRBJ1-4; D is uncertain. CDR1 is LNHDA, CDR2 SQIVND, per germline (reference sequence). V gave up 5 bases and J gave up 8 bases, with 18 bases separating them. The CDR3 loop spans 15 amino acids. The CDR3 reads CASSPKSGIGEKLFF. The DNA of the CDR3 is TGTGCCAGTAGTCCTAAATCGGGGATAGGCGAAAAACTGTTTTTT. The full variable domain, with the rest looked up from reference TRBV19 and TRBJ1-4, is DGGITQSPKYLFRKEGQNVTLSCEQNLNHDAMYWYRQDPGQGLRLIYYSQIVNDFQKGDIAEGYSVSREKKESFPLTVTSAQKNPTAFYLCASSPKSGIGEKLFFGSGTQLSVL.

This clonotype was detected ten times or more. V is TRBV12-3 or TRBV12-4 and J is TRBJ2-5, with a possible D match to TRBD2 (5 bases). The ends were cut back, 6 bases at V and 2 bases at J, with 10 bases in the middle. The CDR3 consists of 13 residues. The CDR3, as DNA: TGTGCCAGCAGGAGCGGAGCTCAAGAGACCCAGTACTTC. Protein: CASRSGAQETQYF.

The chain carries TRBV2 and TRBJ2-3, with D possibly being TRBD1 (6 bases). Deletions cut 3 bases from V and 5 bases from J, with 18 bases between. The CDR3 consists of 16 residues. Per germline, CDR1 SNHLY and CDR2 FYNNEI. DNA of the CDR3: TGTGCCAGCAGTGAGGCGGACAGATCTTGGGTAGATACGCAGTATTTT. Translating gives CASSEADRSWVDTQYF.

This CDR3 reads CASSSTPYYRVSYEQYF. The CDR3 DNA follows: TGTGCCAGCAGCAGCACGCCGTATTACAGGGTTTCCTACGAGCAGTACTTC. V gene TRBV28 combines with J gene TRBJ2-7, with a possible D match to TRBD1 (6 bases). The CDR3 totals 17 residues. Looked up from germline, CDR1 is MDHEN and CDR2 is SYDVKM. Trimming stripped 6 bases from V and 1 base from J, with 22 bases between.

This rearrangement joins TRBV4-2 to TRBJ2-3, with 8 bases aligning to TRBD2. Germline V gene lookup returns CDR1 LGHNA and CDR2 YNFKEQ. The CDR3 consists of 18 residues. V trimming: 4 bases; J trimming: 4 bases; junction bases outside the gene matches: 16. CDR3 coding DNA: TGTGCCAGCAGCCGAGGGAGCGTTAGCGGGATGTGGGCAGATACGCAGTATTTT. This sequence encodes CASSRGSVSGMWADTQYF.

This clonotype was recorded a few times. The chain uses TRBV28 and TRBJ1-2, with 9 bases identical to TRBD1. Trimming took 6 bases from V and 4 from J; bases not matched to a gene: 9. The CDR3 loop spans 15 amino acids. Germline V CDR1 and CDR2: MDHEN, SYDVKM. The CDR3 sequence is CASRPQGARSYGYTF. In nucleotides, the CDR3 is TGTGCCAGCAGGCCACAGGGGGCGCGGTCCTATGGCTACACCTTC.

This clonotype was observed many times. The chain carries TRBV6-2 or TRBV6-3 and TRBJ2-1, with D perhaps assigned TRBD1 or TRBD2 (5 bases each). The CDR3 sequence is 14 residues long. CDR1 MNHEY and CDR2 SVGEGT come from the germline V gene. Trimming took 5 bases from V and 0 from J, leaving 8 bases between them. The CDR3 here is CASSRGGSYNEQFF. The CDR3 coding sequence is TGTGCCAGCAGTCGTGGGGGCTCCTACAATGAGCAGTTCTTC.

Only a few counts were recorded for this clonotype. This chain uses TRBV11-1 with TRBJ2-5; D perhaps matches TRBD2 (6 bases). V lost 4 bases and J 3 bases, leaving 18 bases between the germline ends. Germline V gene lookup returns CDR1 SGHAT and CDR2 FQDESV (reference sequence). The CDR3 is 16 residues long. The CDR3 nucleotides read TGTGCCAGCAGCTCCGCGGGAAATCTACCGAAAGAGACCCAGTACTTC. It translates to CASSSAGNLPKETQYF.

This clonotype was observed many times. This chain uses TRBV20-1 with TRBJ2-1, with D tentatively TRBD2 (5 bases). Trimming took 3 bases from V and 4 from J, leaving 13 bases between them. Germline V gene lookup returns CDR1 DFQATT and CDR2 SNEGSKA (reference sequence). CDR3 length: 14 residues. This chain's CDR3 is CSASTSRRYNEQFF. CDR3 nucleotides: TGCAGTGCTAGCACTAGTAGGCGATACAATGAGCAGTTCTTC.

This clonotype appeared a few times. V gene TRBV7-2 combines with J gene TRBJ1-6; D gene uncertain. Per germline, CDR1 SGHTA and CDR2 FQGNSA. The CDR3 runs 13 residues. Between the trimmed V and J ends, which lost 5 bases and 6 bases, there was a span of 8 bases. The CDR3 nucleotides are TGTGCCAGCAGCGAGCTACTTAATTCACCCCTCCACTTT. Its translation is CASSELLNSPLHF.